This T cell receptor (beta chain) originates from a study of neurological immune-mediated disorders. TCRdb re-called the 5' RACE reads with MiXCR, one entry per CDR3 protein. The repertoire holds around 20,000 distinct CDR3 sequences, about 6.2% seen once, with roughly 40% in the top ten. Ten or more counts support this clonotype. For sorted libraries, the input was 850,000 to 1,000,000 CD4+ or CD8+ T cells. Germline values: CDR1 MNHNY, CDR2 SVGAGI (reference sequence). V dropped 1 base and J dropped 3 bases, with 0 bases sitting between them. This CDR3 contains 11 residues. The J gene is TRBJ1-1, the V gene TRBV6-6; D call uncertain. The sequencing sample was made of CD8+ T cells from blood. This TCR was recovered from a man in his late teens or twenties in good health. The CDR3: CASSYYTEAFF. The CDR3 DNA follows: TGTGCCAGCAGTTACTACACTGAAGCTTTCTTT.